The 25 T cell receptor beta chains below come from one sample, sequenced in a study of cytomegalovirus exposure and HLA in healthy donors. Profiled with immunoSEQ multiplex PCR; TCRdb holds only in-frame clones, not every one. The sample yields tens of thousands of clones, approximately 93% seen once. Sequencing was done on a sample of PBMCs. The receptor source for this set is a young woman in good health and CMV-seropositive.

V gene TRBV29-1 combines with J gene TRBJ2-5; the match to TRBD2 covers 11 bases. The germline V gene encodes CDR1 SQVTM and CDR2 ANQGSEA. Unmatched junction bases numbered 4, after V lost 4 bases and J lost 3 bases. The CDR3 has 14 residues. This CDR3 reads CSVAGGLAEETQYF. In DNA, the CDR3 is TGCAGCGTTGCCGGGGGACTAGCGGAAGAGACCCAGTACTTC.

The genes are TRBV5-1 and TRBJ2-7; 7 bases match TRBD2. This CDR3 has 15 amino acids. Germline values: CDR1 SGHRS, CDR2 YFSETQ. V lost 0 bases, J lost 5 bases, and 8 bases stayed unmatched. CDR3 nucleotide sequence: TGCGCCAGCAGCTTGGAATCTGGGAGGGAGCACGAGCAGTACTTC. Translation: CASSLESGREHEQYF.

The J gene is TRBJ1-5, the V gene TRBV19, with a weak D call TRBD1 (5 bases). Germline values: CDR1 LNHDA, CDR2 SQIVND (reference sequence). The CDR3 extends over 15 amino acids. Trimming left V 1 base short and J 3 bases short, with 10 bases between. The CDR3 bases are TGTGCCAGTAGTATAGGGGGGGGGTACAATCAGCCCCAGCATTTT. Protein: CASSIGGGYNQPQHF.

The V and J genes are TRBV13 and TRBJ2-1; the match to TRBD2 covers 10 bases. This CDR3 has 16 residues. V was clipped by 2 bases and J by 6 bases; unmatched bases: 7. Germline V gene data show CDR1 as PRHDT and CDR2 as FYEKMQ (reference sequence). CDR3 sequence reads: CASSLRLAGVGNEQFF. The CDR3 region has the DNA TGTGCCAGCAGCTTAAGGCTAGCGGGAGTCGGCAATGAGCAGTTCTTC.

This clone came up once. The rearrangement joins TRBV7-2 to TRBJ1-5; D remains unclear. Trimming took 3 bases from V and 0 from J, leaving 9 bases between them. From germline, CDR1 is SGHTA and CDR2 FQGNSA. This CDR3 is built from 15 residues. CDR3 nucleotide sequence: TGTGCCAGCAGCTTGGCACCTTCTAGCAATCAGCCCCAGCATTTT. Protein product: CASSLAPSSNQPQHF.

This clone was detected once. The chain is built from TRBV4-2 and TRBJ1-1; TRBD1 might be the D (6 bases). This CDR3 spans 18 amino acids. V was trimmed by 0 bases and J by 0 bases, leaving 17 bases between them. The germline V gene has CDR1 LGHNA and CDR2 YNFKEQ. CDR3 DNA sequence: TGTGCCAGCAGCCAAGACCGCAACCCCGGACAGATGAACACTGAAGCTTTCTTT. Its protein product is CASSQDRNPGQMNTEAFF.

CDR3 coding DNA: TGTGCCAGCTCGGGGCTAGCGGTTTCCGAGCAGTACTTC. Translation gives CASSGLAVSEQYF. The chain joins TRBV6-5 to TRBJ2-7; 7 nucleotides match TRBD2. V lost 8 bases to trimming and J lost 6 bases; unmatched junction nucleotides: 10. Germline-derived CDR1 and CDR2 are MNHEY and SVGAGI. CDR3 length: 13 amino acids.

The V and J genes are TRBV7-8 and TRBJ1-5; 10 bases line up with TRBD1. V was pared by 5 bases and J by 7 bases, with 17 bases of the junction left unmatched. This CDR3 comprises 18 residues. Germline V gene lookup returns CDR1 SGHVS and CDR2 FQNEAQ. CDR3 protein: CASSPPSGTGDFLQPQHF. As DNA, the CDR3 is TGTGCCAGCAGCCCGCCGTCGGGGACAGGGGATTTCCTCCAGCCCCAGCATTTT.

For the CDR3, the DNA is TGCACCAGCAGCCTCGCGGGAGGCCGCGAGACCCAGTACTTC. This encodes CTSSLAGGRETQYF. The chain links TRBV1 to TRBJ2-5; the D call in the table, TRBD2, was not verified against the DNA. TRBV1 is described as a pseudogene. The CDR3 sequence is 14 residues long.

As DNA, the CDR3 is TGTGCCAGCAGCGCGGGACTAGCCACCGGGGAGCTGTTTTTT. Protein: CASSAGLATGELFF. The rearrangement uses TRBV7-2 and TRBJ2-2; TRBD2 aligns across 9 bases. CDR1 is SGHTA, CDR2 FQGNSA, per germline. The CDR3 sequence is 14 residues long. The V segment lost 5 bases and the J segment 4 bases; nucleotides outside the gene matches: 2.

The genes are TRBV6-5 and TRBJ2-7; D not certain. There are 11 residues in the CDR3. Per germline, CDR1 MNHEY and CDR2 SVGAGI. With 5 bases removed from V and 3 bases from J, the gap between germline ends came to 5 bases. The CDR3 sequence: CASSNSYEQYF. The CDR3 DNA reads TGTGCCAGCAGTAACAGCTACGAGCAGTACTTC.

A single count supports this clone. The CDR3 coding sequence is TGCAGCGTTGTTAGCGCTAGCGGGAGCTACGAGCAGTACTTC. This codes for CSVVSASGSYEQYF. This rearrangement joins TRBV29-1 to TRBJ2-7; 10 bases are shared with TRBD2. Germline CDR1 reads SQVTM; CDR2 reads ANQGSEA. V shed 4 bases, J shed 3 bases, and the junction held 6 bases outside the gene matches. The CDR3 is made up of 14 amino acids.

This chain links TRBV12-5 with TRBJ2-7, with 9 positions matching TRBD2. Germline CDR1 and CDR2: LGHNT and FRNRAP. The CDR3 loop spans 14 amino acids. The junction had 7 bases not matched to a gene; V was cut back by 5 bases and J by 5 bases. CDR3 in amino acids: CASGPGGTSNEQYF. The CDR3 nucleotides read TGTGCTAGTGGTCCGGGAGGGACTAGCAACGAGCAGTACTTC.

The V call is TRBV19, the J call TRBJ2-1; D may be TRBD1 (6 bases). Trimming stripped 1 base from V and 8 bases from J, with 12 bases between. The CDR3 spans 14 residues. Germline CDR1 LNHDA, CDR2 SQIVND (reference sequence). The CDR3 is CASSIVLAGDEQFF. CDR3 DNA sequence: TGTGCCAGTAGTATAGTCCTAGCAGGGGATGAGCAGTTCTTC.

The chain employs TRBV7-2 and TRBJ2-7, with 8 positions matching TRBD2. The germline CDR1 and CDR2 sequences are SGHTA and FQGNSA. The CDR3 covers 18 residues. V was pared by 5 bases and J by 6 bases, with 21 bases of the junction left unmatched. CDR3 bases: TGTGCCAGCAGCCCGAGCGGGAGTTTTGGCCGGGGCGTCCCCGAGCAGTACTTC. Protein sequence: CASSPSGSFGRGVPEQYF.

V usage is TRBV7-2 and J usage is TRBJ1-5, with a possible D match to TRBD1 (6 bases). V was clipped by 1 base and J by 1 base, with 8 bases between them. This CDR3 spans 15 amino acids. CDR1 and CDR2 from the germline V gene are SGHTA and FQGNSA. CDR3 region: CASSLGRGSNQPQHF. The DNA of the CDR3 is TGTGCCAGCAGCTTAGGCAGGGGAAGCAATCAGCCCCAGCATTTT.

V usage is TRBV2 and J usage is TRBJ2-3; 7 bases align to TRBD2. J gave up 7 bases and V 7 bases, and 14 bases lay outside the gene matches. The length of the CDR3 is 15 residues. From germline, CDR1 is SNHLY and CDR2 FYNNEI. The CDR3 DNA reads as TGTGCCAGCATTTTAAGCGGGGCTGCTAGGTATACGCAGTATTTT. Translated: CASILSGAARYTQYF.

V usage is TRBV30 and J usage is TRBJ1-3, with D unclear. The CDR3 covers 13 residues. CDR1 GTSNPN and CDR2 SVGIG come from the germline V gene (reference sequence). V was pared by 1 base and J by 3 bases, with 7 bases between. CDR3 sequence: CAWSDGIGNTIYF. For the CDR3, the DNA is TGTGCCTGGAGTGACGGGATTGGAAACACCATATATTTT. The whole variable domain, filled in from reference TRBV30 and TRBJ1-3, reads SQTIHQWPATLVQPVGSPLSLECTVEGTSNPNLYWYRQAAGRGLQLLFYSVGIGQISSEVPQNLSASRPQDRQFILSSKKLLLSDSGFYLCAWSDGIGNTIYFGEGSWLTVV.

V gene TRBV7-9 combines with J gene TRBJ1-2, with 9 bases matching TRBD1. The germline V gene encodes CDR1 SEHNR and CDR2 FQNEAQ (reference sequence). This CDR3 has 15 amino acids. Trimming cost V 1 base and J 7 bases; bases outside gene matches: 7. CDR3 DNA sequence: TGTGCCAGCAGCTTAGTTGGACAGGGGTGGCGTGGCTACACCTTC. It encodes CASSLVGQGWRGYTF.

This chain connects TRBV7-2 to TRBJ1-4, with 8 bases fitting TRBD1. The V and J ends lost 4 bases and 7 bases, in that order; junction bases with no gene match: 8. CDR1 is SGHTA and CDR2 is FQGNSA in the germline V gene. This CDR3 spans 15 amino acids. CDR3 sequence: CASSSGQGEREKLFF. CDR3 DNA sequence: TGTGCCAGCAGCTCCGGACAGGGAGAACGTGAAAAACTGTTTTTT.

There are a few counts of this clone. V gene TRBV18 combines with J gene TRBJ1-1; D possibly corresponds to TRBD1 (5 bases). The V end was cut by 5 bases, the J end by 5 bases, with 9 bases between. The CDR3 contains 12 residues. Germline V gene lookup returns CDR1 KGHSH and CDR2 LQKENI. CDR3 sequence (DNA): TGTGCCAGCTCAACCCAGGGTACTGAAGCTTTCTTT. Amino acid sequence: CASSTQGTEAFF.

The CDR3 sequence is CASSSPGGRNTGELFF. The CDR3, as DNA: TGTGCCAGCAGTTCCCCGGGAGGCAGAAACACCGGGGAGCTGTTTTTT. This chain uses TRBV7-6 with TRBJ2-2, with 7 bases fitting TRBD2. The trim removed 6 bases at V and 2 bases at J, leaving 9 bases unmatched. This CDR3 comprises 16 residues. Germline CDR1 is SGHVS and CDR2 is FNYEAQ.

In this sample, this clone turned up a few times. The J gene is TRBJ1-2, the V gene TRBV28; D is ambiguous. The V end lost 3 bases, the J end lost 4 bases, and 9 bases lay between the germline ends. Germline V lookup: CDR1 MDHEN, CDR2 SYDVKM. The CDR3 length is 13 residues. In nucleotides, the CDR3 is TGTGCCAGCAGTTTGGGCTCCCCCTATGGCTACACCTTC. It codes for CASSLGSPYGYTF.

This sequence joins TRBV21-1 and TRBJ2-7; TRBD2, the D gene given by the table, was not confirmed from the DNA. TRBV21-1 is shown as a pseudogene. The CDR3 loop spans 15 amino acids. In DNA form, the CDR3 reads TGTGCCAGCAAAAGACCGGGACTCCTCACCTACGAGCAGTACTTC. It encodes CASKRPGLLTYEQYF.

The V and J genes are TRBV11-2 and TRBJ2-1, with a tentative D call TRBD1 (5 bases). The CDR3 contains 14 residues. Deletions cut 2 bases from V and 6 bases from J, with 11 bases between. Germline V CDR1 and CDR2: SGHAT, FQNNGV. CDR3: CASSLRQGGNEQFF. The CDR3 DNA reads TGTGCCAGCAGCTTAAGGCAGGGCGGCAATGAGCAGTTCTTC. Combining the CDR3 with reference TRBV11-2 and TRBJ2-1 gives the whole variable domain EAGVAQSPRYKIIEKRQSVAFWCNPISGHATLYWYQQILGQGPKLLIQFQNNGVVDDSQLPKDRFSAERLKGVDSTLKIQPAKLEDSAVYLCASSLRQGGNEQFFGPGTRLTVL.